Given below is one TCR beta chain in context. Original handling: Estimation of nucleated cell counts was performed using reference gene primer amplification. Libraries were prepared by immunoSEQ multiplex PCR; TCRdb keeps only in-frame clonotypes and omits some of them. V, J and clone size derive from that table, while D and trimming were established from the DNA sequence. The sample includes 70,000 to 85,000 clones, approximately 78% of them seen just once. These data belong to a study of blood T cell repertoires in COVID-19. Study overall: Donors in the United States, Italy and Spain gave samples during acute or convalescent COVID-19. In each case, the material was cDNA or gDNA derived from T cells, B-cell-depleted T cells, or PBMCs.

V was trimmed by 0 bases and J by 4 bases, leaving 10 bases between them. CDR3 size: 14 residues. Germline V gene sequence: CDR1 SGHKS, CDR2 YYEKEE (reference sequence). The chain has TRBV5-5 and TRBJ1-2; D ambiguous. Sequences were obtained from peripheral blood. This clonotype originated in a human donor in a cohort sampled during active COVID-19. The CDR3 sequence is CASSLAAGSYGYTF. In DNA, the CDR3 is TGTGCCAGCAGCTTGGCCGCGGGTTCCTATGGCTACACCTTC.